This is a list of T cell receptor beta chains from one sample in a study of shared clonotypes between healthy human individuals. Data came from immunoSEQ multiplex PCR; TCRdb stores just in-frame clones and leaves some out. Of roughly 1,500,000 clones listed, around 98% are singletons. Sequencing used naive CD4+ T cells sorted from blood. Receptors originate from a man aged 25-45 years in good health. Both conserved end residues are part of each CDR3. Fields, in order: V gene, D gene, J gene, CDR3 protein. D genes are given only for firm matches.

v_call: TRBV27; d_call: TRBD1; j_call: TRBJ2-5; cdr3_aa: CASSLRWTGLQETQYF
v_call: TRBV7-9; d_call: .; j_call: TRBJ1-4; cdr3_aa: CASSFVGTANEKLFF
v_call: TRBV19; d_call: .; j_call: TRBJ2-1; cdr3_aa: CASSGSYNEQFF
v_call: TRBV29-1; d_call: .; j_call: TRBJ2-1; cdr3_aa: CSVAGMADYNEQFF
v_call: TRBV5-5; d_call: TRBD1; j_call: TRBJ1-2; cdr3_aa: CASSFPGQNYGYTF
v_call: TRBV5-1; d_call: TRBD2; j_call: TRBJ2-5; cdr3_aa: CASSVTSGVQETQYF
v_call: TRBV5-1; d_call: .; j_call: TRBJ2-5; cdr3_aa: CASSLGLDVETQYF
v_call: TRBV27; d_call: .; j_call: TRBJ1-5; cdr3_aa: CASSLVGNTQPQHF
v_call: TRBV5-5; d_call: .; j_call: TRBJ2-7; cdr3_aa: CASSAQFRDEQYF
v_call: TRBV6-6; d_call: TRBD2; j_call: TRBJ2-7; cdr3_aa: CASSDSGRFPYEQYF
v_call: TRBV25-1; d_call: .; j_call: TRBJ2-7; cdr3_aa: CASSELGSTYEQYF
v_call: TRBV5-1; d_call: TRBD1; j_call: TRBJ2-5; cdr3_aa: CASSLKLRTGEETQYF
v_call: TRBV2; d_call: TRBD1; j_call: TRBJ1-1; cdr3_aa: CASSEDRRNTEAFF
v_call: TRBV5-5; d_call: .; j_call: TRBJ2-7; cdr3_aa: CASRLTWGSYEQYF
v_call: TRBV9; d_call: .; j_call: TRBJ1-3; cdr3_aa: CASSVEGQGNTIYF
v_call: TRBV5-1; d_call: .; j_call: TRBJ2-2; cdr3_aa: CASSLGRENTGELFF
v_call: TRBV5-1; d_call: .; j_call: TRBJ2-7; cdr3_aa: CASSLTGTTYEQYF
v_call: TRBV25-1; d_call: TRBD1; j_call: TRBJ2-7; cdr3_aa: CASSEKRQGKHEQYF
v_call: TRBV30; d_call: .; j_call: TRBJ1-5; cdr3_aa: CAWSPHSNQPQHF
v_call: TRBV7-7; d_call: .; j_call: TRBJ2-1; cdr3_aa: CASSSPLKGPAYNEQFF
v_call: TRBV7-2; d_call: .; j_call: TRBJ1-3; cdr3_aa: CASSFATQMSSGNTIYF
v_call: TRBV28; d_call: .; j_call: TRBJ2-5; cdr3_aa: CASSLSNEGTQYF
v_call: TRBV10-3; d_call: TRBD2; j_call: TRBJ2-3; cdr3_aa: CAISDILGLQVTDTQYF
v_call: TRBV6-1; d_call: TRBD1; j_call: TRBJ1-5; cdr3_aa: CATPGQGGNQPQHF
v_call: TRBV6-6; d_call: TRBD2; j_call: TRBJ2-7; cdr3_aa: CASSPSTSAGEQYF
v_call: TRBV7-3; d_call: .; j_call: TRBJ2-5; cdr3_aa: CASRSGTHLLETQYF
v_call: TRBV7-2; d_call: .; j_call: TRBJ1-4; cdr3_aa: CASTPHAGSGEKLFF
v_call: TRBV11-2; d_call: .; j_call: TRBJ2-3; cdr3_aa: CASSLDERSSGRITDTQYF
v_call: TRBV6-4; d_call: TRBD2; j_call: TRBJ2-1; cdr3_aa: CASSPGTSGRGSYNEQFF
v_call: TRBV27; d_call: .; j_call: TRBJ2-2; cdr3_aa: CASQRSGRRGGWSGELFF
v_call: TRBV25-1; d_call: TRBD2; j_call: TRBJ2-2; cdr3_aa: CASSPPSGRVTGELFF
v_call: TRBV7-9; d_call: TRBD1; j_call: TRBJ2-6; cdr3_aa: CASSADRGRAGANVLTF
v_call: TRBV27; d_call: .; j_call: TRBJ1-5; cdr3_aa: CASTKRGGAGQPQHF
v_call: TRBV2; d_call: .; j_call: TRBJ2-3; cdr3_aa: CASFSPLRGTDTQYF
v_call: TRBV7-8; d_call: .; j_call: TRBJ1-4; cdr3_aa: CASSLVPGYREKLFF
v_call: TRBV4-1; d_call: TRBD2; j_call: TRBJ2-7; cdr3_aa: CASSLLQAGVSSGEQYF
v_call: TRBV9; d_call: .; j_call: TRBJ2-7; cdr3_aa: CASSQQGYEQYF
v_call: TRBV2; d_call: TRBD1; j_call: TRBJ2-7; cdr3_aa: CATDRGRDEQYF